This T cell receptor (beta chain) comes out of a study of blood T cell repertoires in COVID-19. Study-wide context: Donors in the United States, Italy and Spain gave samples during acute or convalescent COVID-19.

In the original workflow: Using reference gene primer amplification, nucleated cell counts were estimated. Profiled with immunoSEQ multiplex PCR; TCRdb holds only in-frame clones, not every one. V and J calls and clone size are as listed in that table; D and trimming were resolved from the DNA. The sample has about 420,000 clones; around 90% are singletons. Trimming cost V 6 bases and J 4 bases; bases outside gene matches: 3. This CDR3 comprises 13 residues. Germline CDR1 is MNHEY and CDR2 is SVGAGI. A Seattle source enrolled patients during active infection and followed them longitudinally. The origin of this receptor is a man between 18 and 35 years old with COVID-19, enrolled during active disease. V gene TRBV6-5 combines with J gene TRBJ1-2, with 9 bases aligning to TRBD1. Sequenced material: peripheral blood. CDR3 in DNA: TGTGCCAGCAGGGACAGGGGCATCTATGGCTACACCTTC. Encoded protein: CASRDRGIYGYTF.